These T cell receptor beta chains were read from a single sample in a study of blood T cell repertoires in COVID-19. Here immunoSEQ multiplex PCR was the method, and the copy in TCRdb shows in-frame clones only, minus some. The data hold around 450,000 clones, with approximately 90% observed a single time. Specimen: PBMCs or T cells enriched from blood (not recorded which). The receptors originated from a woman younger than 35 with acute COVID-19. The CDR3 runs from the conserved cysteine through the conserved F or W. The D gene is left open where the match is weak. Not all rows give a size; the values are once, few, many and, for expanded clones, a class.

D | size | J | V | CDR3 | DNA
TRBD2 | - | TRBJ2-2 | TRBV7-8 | CASSPRGLAEGFNTGELFF | TGTGCCAGCAGCCCGAGGGGACTAGCGGAAGGATTCAACACCGGGGAGCTGTTTTTT
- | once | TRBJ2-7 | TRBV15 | CATSRDRGPYEQYF | TGTGCCACCAGCAGAGACAGGGGACCCTACGAGCAGTACTTC
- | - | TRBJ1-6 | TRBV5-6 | CASSFDTARPLHF | TGTGCCAGCAGCTTTGACACCGCCCGACCCCTCCACTTT
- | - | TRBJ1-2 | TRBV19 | CASSIGEFYGYTF | TGTGCCAGTAGTATCGGGGAGTTCTATGGCTACACCTTC
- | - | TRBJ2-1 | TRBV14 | CASSQGRWNEQFF | TGTGCCAGCAGCCAAGGCCGGTGGAATGAGCAGTTCTTC
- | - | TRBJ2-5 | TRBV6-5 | CASSYLQGQTQYF | TGTGCCAGCAGTTACCTTCAGGGGCAGACCCAGTACTTC
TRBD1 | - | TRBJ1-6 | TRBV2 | CASRGGQGNNSPLHF | TGTGCCAGCAGAGGGGGACAGGGAAATAATTCACCCCTCCACTTT
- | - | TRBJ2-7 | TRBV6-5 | CASSWRQNYYEQYF | TGTGCCAGCAGTTGGCGACAGAACTACTACGAGCAGTACTTC
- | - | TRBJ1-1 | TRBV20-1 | CSNRGETEAFF | TGCAGCAACCGGGGAGAGACTGAAGCTTTCTTT
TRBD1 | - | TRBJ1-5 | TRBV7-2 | CASSPPGGQGNQPQHF | TGTGCCAGCAGCCCCCCAGGGGGACAGGGAAATCAGCCCCAGCATTTT
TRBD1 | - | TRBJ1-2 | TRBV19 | CASNDDRGNYGYTF | TGTGCCAGTAACGACGACAGGGGTAACTATGGCTACACCTTC
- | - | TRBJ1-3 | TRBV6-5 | CASSYTGTPSGNTIYF | TGTGCCAGCAGTTACACCGGGACACCCTCTGGAAACACCATATATTTT
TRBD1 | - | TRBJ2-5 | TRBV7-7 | CASSLLGQGQETQYF | TGTGCCAGCAGCTTACTTGGACAGGGCCAAGAGACCCAGTACTTC
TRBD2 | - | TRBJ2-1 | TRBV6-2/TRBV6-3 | CASSYGPSGRWVEQFF | TGTGCCAGCAGTTACGGGCCTAGCGGGAGATGGGTTGAGCAGTTCTTC
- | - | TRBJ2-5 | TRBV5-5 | CASWGDSQETQYF | TGTGCCAGCTGGGGGGACTCCCAAGAGACCCAGTACTTC
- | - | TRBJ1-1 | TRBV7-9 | CASSSQGANTEAFF | TGTGCCAGCAGCTCCCAGGGCGCGAACACTGAAGCTTTCTTT
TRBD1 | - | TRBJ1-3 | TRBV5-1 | CASSGRDRASGNTIYF | TGCGCCAGCAGCGGCCGGGACAGGGCCTCTGGAAACACCATATATTTT
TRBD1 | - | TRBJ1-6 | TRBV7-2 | CASSPPGQWSSPLHF | TGTGCCAGCAGCCCGCCGGGACAGTGGAGTTCACCCCTCCACTTT
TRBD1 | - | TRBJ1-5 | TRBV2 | CASSDLTGENQPQHF | TGTGCCAGCAGTGATCTCACAGGGGAAAATCAGCCCCAGCATTTT
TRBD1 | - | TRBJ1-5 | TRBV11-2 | CASSSTGGRQPQHF | TGTGCCAGCAGTTCGACAGGGGGCCGGCAGCCCCAGCATTTT
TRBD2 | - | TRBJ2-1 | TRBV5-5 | CASSSGLDPYNEQFF | TGTGCCAGCAGCTCAGGACTAGATCCCTACAATGAGCAGTTCTTC
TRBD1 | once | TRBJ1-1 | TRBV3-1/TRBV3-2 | CASSQRGTGLLNTEAFF | TGTGCCAGCAGCCAACGAGGGACAGGTCTATTGAACACTGAAGCTTTCTTT
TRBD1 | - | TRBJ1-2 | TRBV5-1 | CASSLKTQGLNYGYTF | TGCGCCAGCAGCTTGAAGACACAGGGGTTAAACTATGGCTACACCTTC
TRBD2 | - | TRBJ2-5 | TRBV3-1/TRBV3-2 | CASSQLGLAGTPGTQYF | TGTGCCAGCAGCCAACTCGGACTAGCGGGAACCCCAGGGACCCAGTACTTC
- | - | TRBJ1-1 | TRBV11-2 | CASSPFVGTEAFF | TGTGCCAGCAGCCCCTTCGTCGGCACTGAAGCTTTCTTT
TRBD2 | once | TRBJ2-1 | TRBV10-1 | CASSSSGRANEQFF | TGCGCCAGCAGTTCTAGCGGGAGGGCAAATGAGCAGTTCTTC
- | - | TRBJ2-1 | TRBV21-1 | CASSPQGTSQFF | TGTGCCAGCAGCCCCCAGGGGACTAGTCAGTTCTTC
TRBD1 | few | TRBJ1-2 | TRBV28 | CASSSGQGDYGYTF | TGTGCCAGCAGCTCAGGACAGGGCGACTATGGCTACACCTTC
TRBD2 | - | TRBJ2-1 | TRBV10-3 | CAISEAAGGDNEQFF | TGTGCCATCAGTGAGGCCGCGGGAGGGGACAATGAGCAGTTCTTC
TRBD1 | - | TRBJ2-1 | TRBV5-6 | CASSWTGGTYNEQFF | TGTGCCAGCAGCTGGACAGGGGGGACCTACAATGAGCAGTTCTTC
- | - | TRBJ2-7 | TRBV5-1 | CASSSGSSAEQYF | TGCGCCAGCAGCTCTGGGAGTAGCGCCGAGCAGTACTTC
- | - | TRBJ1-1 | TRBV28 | CASRIRGKDTEAFF | TGTGCCAGCAGAATCAGGGGAAAGGACACTGAAGCTTTCTTT
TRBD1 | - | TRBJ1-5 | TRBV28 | CASSAGTGVQPQHF | TGTGCCAGCAGCGCGGGGACAGGGGTTCAGCCCCAGCATTTT
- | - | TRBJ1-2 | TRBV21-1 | CASLDRSNYGYTF | TGTGCCAGCCTGGACAGGTCTAACTATGGCTACACCTTC
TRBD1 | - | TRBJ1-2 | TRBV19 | CASSISGGDGYTF | TGTGCCAGTAGTATTTCAGGGGGCGATGGCTACACCTTC
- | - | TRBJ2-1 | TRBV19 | CASSPTGNEQFF | TGTGCCAGTAGTCCAACGGGGAATGAGCAGTTCTTC
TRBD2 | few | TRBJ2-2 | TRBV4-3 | CASSQFYPGGAGELFF | TGCGCCAGCAGCCAATTTTATCCCGGGGGGGCCGGGGAGCTGTTTTTT
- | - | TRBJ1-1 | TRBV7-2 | CASSFRLGGTTLAFF | TGTGCCAGCAGTTTTAGGCTGGGGGGTACCACGTTAGCTTTCTTT
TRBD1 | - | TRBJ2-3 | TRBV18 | CAGTGHTTDTQYF | TGTGCAGGGACAGGTCATACCACAGATACGCAGTATTTT
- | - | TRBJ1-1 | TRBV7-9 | CASSFPQNEAFF | TGTGCCAGCAGCTTTCCCCAGAATGAAGCTTTCTTT
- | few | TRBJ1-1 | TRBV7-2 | CASSLGRGNTEAFF | TGTGCCAGCAGCTTAGGAAGAGGGAACACTGAAGCTTTCTTT
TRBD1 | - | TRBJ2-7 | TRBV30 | CAWSVDRVRYEQYF | TGTGCCTGGAGTGTGGACAGGGTACGCTACGAGCAGTACTTC
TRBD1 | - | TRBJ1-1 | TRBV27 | CASSLLKFTGDTEAFF | TGTGCCAGCAGTTTACTGAAGTTTACAGGGGACACTGAAGCTTTCTTT
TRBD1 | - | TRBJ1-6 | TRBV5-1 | CASSARTGGDSPLHF | TGCGCCAGCAGCGCCCGGACAGGGGGGGATTCACCCCTCCACTTT
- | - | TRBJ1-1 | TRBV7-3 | CASSLTQGNTEAFF | TGTGCCAGCAGCTTAACCCAGGGGAACACTGAAGCTTTCTTT
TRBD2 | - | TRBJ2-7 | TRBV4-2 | CASSQSFASGDYEQYF | TGTGCCAGCAGCCAAAGCTTTGCTAGCGGGGATTACGAGCAGTACTTC
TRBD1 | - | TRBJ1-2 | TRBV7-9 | CASSGGTEKSYGYTF | TGTGCCAGCAGCGGCGGGACAGAAAAAAGCTATGGCTACACCTTC
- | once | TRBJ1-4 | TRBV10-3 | CAISESDTNEKLFF | TGTGCCATCAGTGAGAGCGACACTAATGAAAAACTGTTTTTT
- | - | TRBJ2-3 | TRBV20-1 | CSASLTSDTQYF | TGCAGTGCTAGTCTCACATCAGATACGCAGTATTTT
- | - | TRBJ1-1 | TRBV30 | CAWSAQTMNTEAFF | TGTGCCTGGAGTGCACAGACCATGAACACTGAAGCTTTCTTT
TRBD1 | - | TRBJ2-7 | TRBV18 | CASSPPGQIYEQYF | TGTGCCAGCTCACCCCCGGGACAGATCTACGAGCAGTACTTC
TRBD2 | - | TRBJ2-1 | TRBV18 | CASSLTSGSSYNEQFF | TGTGCCAGCTCACTAACTAGCGGGAGCTCCTACAATGAGCAGTTCTTC
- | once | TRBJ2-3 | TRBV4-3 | CASSSGKDTQYF | TGCGCCAGCTCTTCAGGGAAAGATACGCAGTATTTT
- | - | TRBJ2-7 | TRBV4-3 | CASSQYGASYEQYF | TGCGCCAGCAGCCAATATGGAGCTTCCTACGAGCAGTACTTC
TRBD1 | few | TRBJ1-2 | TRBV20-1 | CSASEPNRGNNYGYTF | TGCAGTGCTAGTGAACCGAACAGGGGAAATAACTATGGCTACACCTTC